Listed here are 8 T cell receptor beta chains from one sample, sequenced in a study of T cell repertoires in cytomegalovirus infection. MiXCR, run by TCRdb on the reads, gives a single entry per CDR3 protein. The sample lists some 220,000 distinct CDR3 sequences; 6.5% were seen once. The sequenced material came from PBMCs. The origin of the receptors is a human donor in good health (CMV status not recorded). Some clones in this sample may be carry-over from other donors' samples.

This clonotype was found many times. V gene TRBV7-2 combines with J gene TRBJ2-1; no firm D call. V lost 3 bases and J lost 5, with 8 bases in between. The CDR3 consists of 13 residues. Per germline, CDR1 SGHTA and CDR2 FQGNSA. The CDR3, as DNA: TGTGCCAGCAGCTTCTGGGGAAACAATGAGCAGTTCTTC. This codes for CASSFWGNNEQFF.

This clonotype was counted many times. J is TRBJ1-1 and V is TRBV6-2 or TRBV6-3, with D unresolved. Per the germline V gene, CDR1 is MNHEY and CDR2 is SVGEGT. The CDR3 extends over 15 amino acids. The V and J ends lost 6 bases and 0 bases respectively, with 14 bases between them. The CDR3: CASSPGRKMNTEAFF. CDR3 bases: TGTGCCAGCAGCCCCGGACGGAAGATGAACACTGAAGCTTTCTTT.

This clonotype was recorded many times. CDR3 region: CASIRDGIYGYTF. CDR3 nucleotides: TGTGCCAGCATCCGAGACGGCATCTATGGCTACACCTTC. This chain joins TRBV7-2 and TRBJ1-2; unclear D gene. Germline assignment: CDR1 SGHTA and CDR2 FQGNSA. The V gene lost 7 bases and the J gene lost 4 bases, with 13 bases spanning the gap. This CDR3 comprises 13 residues.

This clonotype was recorded many times. The J gene is TRBJ1-2, the V gene TRBV28, with 7 bases aligning to TRBD1. CDR1 and CDR2 (germline): MDHEN, SYDVKM. Trimming at V came to 7 bases and at J to 4 bases, leaving 9 bases not matched to a gene. CDR3 length: 14 amino acids. CDR3 DNA: TGTGCCAGCACCCCGCCGACAGGGTTCTATGGCTACACCTTC. Translating it yields CASTPPTGFYGYTF.

As concerns this clonotype: A read error is possible here, since a much larger clone lies one base away. The V and J genes are TRBV6-2 or TRBV6-3 and TRBJ1-5; 7 bases line up with TRBD1. After removal of 5 bases from V and 6 bases from J, the junction contained 7 bases not matched to a gene. The length of the CDR3 is 14 residues. From germline, CDR1 is MNHEY and CDR2 SVGEGT. The DNA of the CDR3 is TGTGCCAGCAGTCGACAGGGAGAGAGTCAGCCCCAGCATTTT. This translates into CASSRQGESQPQHF.

Ten or more counts support this clonotype. V is TRBV29-1 and J is TRBJ1-2; the match to TRBD1 covers 9 bases. Looked up from germline, CDR1 is SQVTM and CDR2 is ANQGSEA. The CDR3 is made up of 15 amino acids. The trim removed 4 bases at V and 3 bases at J, leaving 9 bases unmatched. The CDR3 sequence is CSVGLTGGKDYGYTF. The CDR3 DNA is TGCAGCGTTGGGCTTACAGGGGGCAAGGACTATGGCTACACCTTC.

The V gene is TRBV29-1, the J gene TRBJ1-1, with a tentative D call TRBD1 (5 bases). The CDR3 totals 12 residues. V lost 5 bases and J 1 base, leaving 8 bases between the germline ends. The germline CDR1 and CDR2 sequences are SQVTM and ANQGSEA. CDR3 sequence: CSVSQGNTEAFF. CDR3 sequence (DNA): TGCAGCGTTTCTCAGGGGAACACTGAAGCTTTCTTT.

This clonotype was counted many times. The chain employs TRBV2 and TRBJ1-1; possibly TRBD1 for D (5 bases). The CDR3 is 14 residues long. Trimming shortened V by 1 base and J by 9 bases, and 15 bases separated the two germline ends. Germline V gene sequence: CDR1 SNHLY, CDR2 FYNNEI. CDR3 coding DNA: TGTGCCAGCAGTGAAGGGAGCAGGGCATGGCAAGCTTTCTTT. The encoded protein is CASSEGSRAWQAFF.